Below, 5 T cell receptor beta chains from the same sample are listed, as sequenced in a study of T cells after yellow fever vaccination. Each CDR3 protein is one row after TCRdb ran MiXCR on the 5' RACE reads. The data hold 150,000 to 200,000 distinct CDR3 sequences, with 8% to 13% observed a single time. Here the sequenced sample was CD8+ T cells sorted from PBMCs, taken 15 days after the yellow fever booster vaccination. These receptors were obtained from a man in his late teens or twenties who received the YFV17D yellow fever vaccine.

This clonotype was found many times. The CDR3: CASSPGTGSYEQYV. The DNA of the CDR3 is TGCGCCAGCAGCCCCGGGACAGGGTCCTACGAGCAGTACGTC. The chain combines TRBV5-1 with TRBJ2-7; 9 bases agree with TRBD1. Germline V gene data show CDR1 as SGHRS and CDR2 as YFSETQ. V lost 4 bases, J lost 1 base, and 3 bases stayed unmatched. This CDR3 is 14 amino acids long.

This clonotype was observed a handful of times. The gene calls are TRBV13 and TRBJ2-7, with 11 bases aligning to TRBD2. Trimming took 0 bases from V and 3 from J; bases not matched to a gene: 1. This CDR3 has 15 residues. The germline V gene has CDR1 PRHDT and CDR2 FYEKMQ (reference sequence). This CDR3 reads CASSLGLAGGYEQYF. The CDR3 DNA is TGTGCCAGCAGCTTAGGCCTAGCGGGGGGCTACGAGCAGTACTTC.

This clonotype was counted only a few times. The V and J genes are TRBV7-9 and TRBJ1-6; D possibly corresponds to TRBD1 (6 bases). The CDR3 covers 16 residues. V was cut by 4 bases and J by 10 bases, with 20 bases left in between. The germline gives CDR1 SEHNR, CDR2 FQNEAQ (reference sequence). The CDR3 sequence: CASSSGPPGQSSPLHF. CDR3 nucleotides: TGTGCCAGCAGCTCGGGGCCCCCGGGACAAAGCTCACCCCTCCACTTT.

The chain joins TRBV6-2 or TRBV6-3 to TRBJ2-2, with D perhaps matching TRBD1 or TRBD2 (6 bases each). In germline, CDR1 is MNHEY, CDR2 SVGEGT. The V gene lost 7 bases and the J gene lost 4 bases, with 16 bases spanning the gap. There are 15 residues in the CDR3. The CDR3 sequence: CASNLRGRVTGELFF. In DNA, the CDR3 is TGTGCCAGCAACCTCCGGGGGCGGGTCACCGGGGAGCTGTTTTTT.

This sequence joins TRBV5-4 and TRBJ1-2; D ambiguous. The CDR3 is 12 residues long. The germline gives CDR1 SGHNT, CDR2 YYREEE (reference sequence). V gave up 2 bases and J gave up 8 bases, with 10 bases separating them. CDR3: CASSLGEGGYTF. CDR3 in DNA: TGTGCCAGCAGCTTAGGCGAGGGCGGCTACACCTTC.